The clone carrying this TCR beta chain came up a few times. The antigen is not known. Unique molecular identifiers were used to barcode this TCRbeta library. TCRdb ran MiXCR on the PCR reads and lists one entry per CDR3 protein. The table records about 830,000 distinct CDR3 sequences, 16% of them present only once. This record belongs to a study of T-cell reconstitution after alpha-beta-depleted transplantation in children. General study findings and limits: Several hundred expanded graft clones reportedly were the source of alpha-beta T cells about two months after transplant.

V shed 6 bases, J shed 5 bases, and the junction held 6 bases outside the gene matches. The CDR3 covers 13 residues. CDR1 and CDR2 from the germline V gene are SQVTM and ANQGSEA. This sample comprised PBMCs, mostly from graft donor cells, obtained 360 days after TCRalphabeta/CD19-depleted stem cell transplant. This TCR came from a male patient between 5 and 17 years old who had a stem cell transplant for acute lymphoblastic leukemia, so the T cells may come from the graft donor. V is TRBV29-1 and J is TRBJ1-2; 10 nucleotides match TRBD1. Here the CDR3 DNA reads TGCAGCGTAGGACAGGGGGGGATATATGGCTACACCTTC. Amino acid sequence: CSVGQGGIYGYTF.